These T cell receptor beta chains were read from a single sample in a study of CD8 T cells in Susac syndrome. MiXCR, applied by TCRdb to the immunoSEQ multiplex PCR reads, yields one record per CDR3 protein. There are hundreds of thousands of distinct CDR3 sequences in the sample; 85% to 95% occur only once, and roughly 0.14% lies in the top ten. Sample: CD4+ T cells from PBMCs. The receptors stem from a human donor with Susac syndrome. Each CDR3 is given with its conserved first and last residue. D genes are given only for firm matches. Not all rows give a size; the values are once, few, many and, for expanded clones, a class.

j_call: TRBJ2-2; clone_size: .; v_call: TRBV25-1; d_call: .; cdr3_aa: CASSPPRGNRKAGELFF; cdr3_nt: TGTGCCAGCAGCCCCCCGAGGGGGAATAGGAAGGCCGGGGAGCTGTTTTTT
j_call: TRBJ2-2; clone_size: .; v_call: TRBV9; d_call: .; cdr3_aa: CASSVQGSTGELFF; cdr3_nt: TGTGCCAGCAGCGTCCAAGGCTCCACCGGGGAGCTGTTTTTT
j_call: TRBJ2-7; clone_size: .; v_call: TRBV5-1; d_call: .; cdr3_aa: CASSPGGNEQYF; cdr3_nt: TGCGCCAGCAGCCCTGGCGGAAACGAGCAGTACTTC
j_call: TRBJ1-1; clone_size: few; v_call: TRBV7-8; d_call: .; cdr3_aa: CASSLERGNTEAFF; cdr3_nt: TGTGCCAGCAGCTTAGAACGAGGGAACACTGAAGCTTTCTTT
j_call: TRBJ2-3; clone_size: .; v_call: TRBV9; d_call: .; cdr3_aa: CASRGSTDTQYF; cdr3_nt: TGTGCCAGCAGAGGCAGCACAGATACGCAGTATTTT
j_call: TRBJ2-7; clone_size: .; v_call: TRBV29-1; d_call: TRBD1; cdr3_aa: CSGDLQGARLAGPWGVYEQYF; cdr3_nt: TGCAGCGGAGACTTACAGGGGGCGCGACTAGCAGGACCCTGGGGGGTCTACGAGCAGTACTTC
j_call: TRBJ1-1; clone_size: .; v_call: TRBV5-6; d_call: TRBD1; cdr3_aa: CASSDTGEGTEAFF; cdr3_nt: TGTGCCAGCAGCGATACAGGGGAGGGCACTGAAGCTTTCTTT
j_call: TRBJ2-7; clone_size: .; v_call: TRBV20-1; d_call: .; cdr3_aa: CSATYDRSYEQYF; cdr3_nt: TGCAGTGCTACATACGACAGGAGCTACGAGCAGTACTTC
j_call: TRBJ2-2; clone_size: .; v_call: TRBV20-1; d_call: TRBD1; cdr3_aa: CSVAYRGVNTGELFF; cdr3_nt: TGCAGTGTTGCTTACAGGGGAGTTAACACCGGGGAGCTGTTTTTT
j_call: TRBJ1-4; clone_size: .; v_call: TRBV13; d_call: .; cdr3_aa: CASSLGRLNEKLFF; cdr3_nt: TGTGCCAGCAGCCTCGGACGGCTTAATGAAAAACTGTTTTTT
j_call: TRBJ1-5; clone_size: .; v_call: TRBV4-2; d_call: TRBD1; cdr3_aa: CASSQRTGQSNQPQHF; cdr3_nt: TGTGCCAGCAGCCAGAGGACGGGACAGTCAAATCAGCCCCAGCATTTT
j_call: TRBJ2-3; clone_size: .; v_call: TRBV20-1; d_call: TRBD2; cdr3_aa: CSASTWLAGGTDTQYF; cdr3_nt: TGCAGTGCTAGCACGTGGCTAGCGGGGGGCACAGATACGCAGTATTTT
j_call: TRBJ2-1; clone_size: .; v_call: TRBV18; d_call: TRBD1; cdr3_aa: CASSPGPPGQGYNEQFF; cdr3_nt: TGTGCCAGCTCACCAGGGCCACCGGGACAGGGATACAATGAGCAGTTCTTC
j_call: TRBJ1-2; clone_size: .; v_call: TRBV29-1; d_call: .; cdr3_aa: CSVEEYGQGSGYTF; cdr3_nt: TGCAGCGTTGAAGAGTACGGGCAGGGGAGCGGCTACACCTTC
j_call: TRBJ2-2; clone_size: .; v_call: TRBV6-1; d_call: TRBD2; cdr3_aa: CATRWRGASPPGELFF; cdr3_nt: TGTGCCACCCGATGGCGGGGGGCCTCCCCCCCCGGGGAGCTGTTTTTT
j_call: TRBJ1-2; clone_size: once; v_call: TRBV7-2; d_call: TRBD1; cdr3_aa: CASSLLNDRARGYTF; cdr3_nt: TGTGCCAGCAGCTTACTTAACGACAGGGCCCGAGGCTACACCTTC
j_call: TRBJ1-2; clone_size: .; v_call: TRBV30; d_call: .; cdr3_aa: CAWNFGGGIDYGYTF; cdr3_nt: TGTGCCTGGAACTTCGGAGGGGGGATTGACTATGGCTACACCTTC
j_call: TRBJ2-1; clone_size: .; v_call: TRBV14; d_call: .; cdr3_aa: CASSHKWRGAYNEQFF; cdr3_nt: TGTGCCAGCAGCCACAAATGGCGGGGAGCTTACAATGAGCAGTTCTTC
j_call: TRBJ1-5; clone_size: .; v_call: TRBV28; d_call: TRBD1; cdr3_aa: CASRPGQDNQPQHF; cdr3_nt: TGTGCCAGCAGGCCGGGACAGGATAATCAGCCCCAGCATTTT
j_call: TRBJ1-1; clone_size: .; v_call: TRBV20-1; d_call: TRBD1; cdr3_aa: CSAPDRATEAFF; cdr3_nt: TGCAGTGCTCCGGACAGGGCCACTGAAGCTTTCTTT
j_call: TRBJ2-5; clone_size: .; v_call: TRBV7-8; d_call: .; cdr3_aa: CASSSSSLETQYF; cdr3_nt: TGTGCCAGCAGTTCTAGCAGCTTGGAGACCCAGTACTTC
j_call: TRBJ2-7; clone_size: .; v_call: TRBV6-6; d_call: .; cdr3_aa: CASSQGIEQYF; cdr3_nt: TGTGCCAGCAGTCAGGGAATCGAGCAGTACTTC
j_call: TRBJ2-1; clone_size: .; v_call: TRBV29-1; d_call: .; cdr3_aa: CSVGWNDEQFF; cdr3_nt: TGCAGCGTTGGTTGGAACGATGAGCAGTTCTTC
j_call: TRBJ1-2; clone_size: .; v_call: TRBV6-5; d_call: TRBD1; cdr3_aa: CASSYSRQGVYGYTF; cdr3_nt: TGTGCCAGCAGTTACTCGAGGCAGGGGGTCTATGGCTACACCTTC
j_call: TRBJ2-7; clone_size: .; v_call: TRBV6-2/TRBV6-3; d_call: .; cdr3_aa: CASRNDGAYEQYF; cdr3_nt: TGTGCCAGCAGAAATGACGGAGCCTACGAGCAGTACTTC
j_call: TRBJ1-2; clone_size: .; v_call: TRBV4-3; d_call: .; cdr3_aa: CASSQDTGSYGYTF; cdr3_nt: TGCGCCAGCAGCCAAGATACAGGGAGCTATGGCTACACCTTC
j_call: TRBJ2-5; clone_size: once; v_call: TRBV20-1; d_call: .; cdr3_aa: CSAPSDWETQYF; cdr3_nt: TGCAGTGCCCCGAGCGACTGGGAGACCCAGTACTTC
j_call: TRBJ2-6; clone_size: .; v_call: TRBV20-1; d_call: .; cdr3_aa: CSATLPLSGANVLTF; cdr3_nt: TGCAGTGCTACGCTACCTTTGTCTGGGGCCAACGTCCTGACTTTC